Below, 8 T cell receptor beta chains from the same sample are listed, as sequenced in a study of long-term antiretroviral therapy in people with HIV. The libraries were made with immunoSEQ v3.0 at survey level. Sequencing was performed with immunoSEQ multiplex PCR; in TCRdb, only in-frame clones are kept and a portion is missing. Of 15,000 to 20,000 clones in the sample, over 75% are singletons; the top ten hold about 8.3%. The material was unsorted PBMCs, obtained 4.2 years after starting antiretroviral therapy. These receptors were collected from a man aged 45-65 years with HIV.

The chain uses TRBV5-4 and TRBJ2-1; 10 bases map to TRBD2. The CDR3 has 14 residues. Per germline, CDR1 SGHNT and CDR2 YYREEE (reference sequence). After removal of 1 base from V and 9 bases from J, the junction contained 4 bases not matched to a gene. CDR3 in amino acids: CASSLQRGGREQFF. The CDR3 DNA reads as TGTGCCAGCAGCTTGCAGCGGGGGGGCCGTGAGCAGTTCTTC.

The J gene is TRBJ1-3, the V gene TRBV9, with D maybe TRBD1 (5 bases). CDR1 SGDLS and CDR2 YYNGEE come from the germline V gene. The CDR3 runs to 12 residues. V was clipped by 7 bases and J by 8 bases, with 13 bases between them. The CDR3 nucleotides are TGTGCCAGCCAGGGTTTTCTGGACACCATATATTTT. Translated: CASQGFLDTIYF.

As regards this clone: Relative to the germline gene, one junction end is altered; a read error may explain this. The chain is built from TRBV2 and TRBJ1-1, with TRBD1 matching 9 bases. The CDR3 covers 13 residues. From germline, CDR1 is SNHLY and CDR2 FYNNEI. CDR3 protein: CASREGQGTEAFF. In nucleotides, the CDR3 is TGTGCCAGCAGGGAAGGACAGGGGACTGAAGCTTTCTTT.

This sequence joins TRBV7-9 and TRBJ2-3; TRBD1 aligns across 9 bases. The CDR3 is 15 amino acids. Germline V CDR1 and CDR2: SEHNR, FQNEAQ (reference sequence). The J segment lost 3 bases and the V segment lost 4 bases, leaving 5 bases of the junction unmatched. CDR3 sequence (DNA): TGTGCCAGCAGCTCGGGACAGGGCAGGACAGATACGCAGTATTTT. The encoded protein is CASSSGQGRTDTQYF. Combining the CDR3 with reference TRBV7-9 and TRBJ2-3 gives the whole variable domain DTGVSQNPRHKITKRGQNVTFRCDPISEHNRLYWYRQTLGQGPEFLTYFQNEAQLEKSRLLSDRFSAERPKGSFSTLEIQRTEQGDSAMYLCASSSGQGRTDTQYFGPGTRLTVL.

CDR3 loop: CASSFLNGNQETQYF. CDR3 coding DNA: TGTGCCAGCAGCTTTCTGAACGGGAACCAAGAGACCCAGTACTTC. V usage is TRBV7-9 and J usage is TRBJ2-5, with TRBD2 as a possible D gene (5 bases). Germline values: CDR1 SEHNR, CDR2 FQNEAQ (reference sequence). The V end was cut by 3 bases, the J end by 0 bases, with 11 bases between. CDR3 length: 15 amino acids.

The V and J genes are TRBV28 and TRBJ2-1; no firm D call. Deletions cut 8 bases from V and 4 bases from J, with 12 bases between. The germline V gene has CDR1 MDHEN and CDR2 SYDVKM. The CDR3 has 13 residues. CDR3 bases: TGTGCCAGCGAACAGCCCCCATACAATGAGCAGTTCTTC. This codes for CASEQPPYNEQFF.

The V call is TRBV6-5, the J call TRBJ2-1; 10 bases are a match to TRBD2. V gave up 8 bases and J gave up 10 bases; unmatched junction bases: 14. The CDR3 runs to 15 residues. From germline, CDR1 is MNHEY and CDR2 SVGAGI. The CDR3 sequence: CASGGGAGGAQEQFF. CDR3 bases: TGTGCCAGCGGCGGGGGAGCGGGGGGGGCCCAGGAGCAGTTCTTC.

The CDR3 coding sequence is TGCAGCGTGGGGGTCCTATCATTCATGAACACTGAAGCTTTCTTT. Translation: CSVGVLSFMNTEAFF. The genes are TRBV29-1 and TRBJ1-1; tentative D call: TRBD1 (5 bases). The V gene lost 6 bases and the J gene lost 0 bases, with 17 bases spanning the gap. This CDR3 comprises 15 residues. Germline V lookup: CDR1 SQVTM, CDR2 ANQGSEA.